These 27 T cell receptor beta chains were sequenced from one sample in a study of blood T cell repertoires in COVID-19 (dated by TCRdb to the early 2020s). The library came from the immunoSEQ multiplex PCR assay. TCRdb obtained this table from immuneACCESS and retained in-frame rearrangements with V and J assigned. These tables miss some clones; where compared with another copy, unresolved V genes account for less than half of the shortfall, and the remainder is unexplained. This sample gives about 140,000 clones in total; around four fifths of them show up just once. The top ten clones comprise about 6.1% of the sample. The sample taken for sequencing was PBMCs or T cells enriched from blood (not recorded which). These receptors all stem from a woman in her 40s who had recovered from COVID-19.

This clone was seen a few times. The chain joins TRBV11-2 to TRBJ1-1; D gene unclear. CDR3 length equals 18 residues. Looked up from germline, CDR1 is SGHAT and CDR2 is FQNNGV. V gave up 0 bases and J gave up 6 bases, with 23 bases separating them. The CDR3 DNA is TGTGCCAGCAGCTTAGAGCGGGCCGGCAAACCTGCCGGGGCTGAAGCTTTCTTT. It specifies CASSLERAGKPAGAEAFF.

The rearrangement joins TRBV7-8 to TRBJ2-5, with a tentative D call TRBD2 (7 bases). Per the germline V gene, CDR1 is SGHVS and CDR2 is FQNEAQ. The ends were cut back, 5 bases at V and 3 bases at J, with 13 bases in the middle. This CDR3 has 14 amino acids. The CDR3 nucleotides read TGTGCCAGCAGCCCAAGGGGGAGGGAAGAGACCCAGTACTTC. Protein: CASSPRGREETQYF.

The count of this clone is one. The rearrangement joins TRBV11-2 to TRBJ2-1; 13 bases line up with TRBD2. Per germline, CDR1 SGHAT and CDR2 FQNNGV. V was clipped by 1 base and J by 5 bases; unmatched bases: 2. The CDR3 runs to 16 residues. The CDR3 sequence is CASSLVTSGGDNEQFF. CDR3 sequence (DNA): TGTGCCAGCAGCTTAGTCACTAGCGGGGGGGACAATGAGCAGTTCTTC.

This clone was observed once. The chain is built from TRBV6-5 and TRBJ2-1; no definite D call. V was trimmed by 0 bases and J by 8 bases, leaving 17 bases between them. The CDR3 is made up of 16 amino acids. CDR1 is MNHEY and CDR2 is SVGAGI in the germline V gene. DNA for the CDR3: TGTGCCAGCAGTTACTCGTTCGGTTATGGCGACTATGAGCAGTTCTTC. It yields the protein CASSYSFGYGDYEQFF.

The chain carries TRBV5-1 and TRBJ1-1; 8 nucleotides line up with TRBD1. Germline V gene lookup returns CDR1 SGHRS and CDR2 YFSETQ. Trimming at V came to 0 bases and at J to 5 bases, leaving 6 bases not matched to a gene. This CDR3 is 15 amino acids long. The CDR3 nucleotides are TGCGCCAGCAGCTTGGAGGGCAGGGGGCTTACTGAAGCTTTCTTT. Protein: CASSLEGRGLTEAFF.

The chain recombines TRBV28 with TRBJ2-7, with 7 bases lining up with TRBD1. Germline V CDR1 and CDR2: MDHEN, SYDVKM. V lost 10 bases and J lost 2; bases outside the gene matches: 8. The CDR3 is 13 residues long. CDR3 nucleotides: TGTGCCACCGAGGACAGGAACACCTACGAGCAGTACTTC. Translated: CATEDRNTYEQYF.

The V call is TRBV7-9, the J call TRBJ2-2, with D maybe TRBD1 (5 bases). The germline V gene has CDR1 SEHNR and CDR2 FQNEAQ (reference sequence). Deletions cut 1 base from V and 1 base from J, with 10 bases between. This CDR3 has 16 residues. The CDR3 is CASSLVRQGNTGELFF. The CDR3 DNA reads TGTGCCAGCAGCTTAGTCCGCCAGGGGAACACCGGGGAGCTGTTTTTT.

This chain uses TRBV3-1 (or the pseudogene TRBV3-2) with TRBJ2-1; tentatively, D is TRBD2 (6 bases). V lost 4 bases to trimming and J lost 3 bases, with 19 bases between them. The CDR3 loop spans 17 amino acids. CDR1 is LGHDT, CDR2 YNNKEL, per germline (reference sequence). The chain's CDR3 is CASSPTGGDFFYNEQFF. In DNA, the CDR3 is TGTGCCAGCAGCCCGACCGGCGGGGACTTCTTCTACAATGAGCAGTTCTTC.

The rearrangement links TRBV3-1 (or the pseudogene TRBV3-2) to TRBJ2-5; 8 bases fit TRBD1. CDR3 size: 14 residues. Germline CDR1 and CDR2: LGHDT and YNNKEL (reference sequence). Trimming at V came to 5 bases and at J to 3 bases, leaving 5 bases not matched to a gene. The CDR3 DNA reads TGTGCCAGCAGCGACAGGGGAGGCAAAGAGACCCAGTACTTC. Translating gives CASSDRGGKETQYF.

The table lists this clone with a count of one. The rearrangement uses TRBV7-9 and TRBJ1-2; 9 bases are a match to TRBD1. CDR3 size: 17 residues. With 3 bases clipped from V and 4 bases from J, the junction kept 12 bases outside the gene matches. Germline V gene lookup returns CDR1 SEHNR and CDR2 FQNEAQ (reference sequence). CDR3 sequence (DNA): TGTGCCAGCAGCTTTACAGGGGGCGAAGAGTCGGTCTATGGCTACACCTTC. The encoded protein is CASSFTGGEESVYGYTF.

This clone was seen once. V and J are TRBV9 and TRBJ2-5; D might be TRBD2 (6 bases). CDR1 SGDLS and CDR2 YYNGEE come from the germline V gene. This CDR3 region has 15 residues. The V gene lost 4 bases and the J gene lost 5 bases, with 18 bases spanning the gap. As DNA, the CDR3 is TGTGCCAGCAGCCCCGAGGTAGGAGGGACCGAGACCCAGTACTTC. Protein sequence: CASSPEVGGTETQYF. Looking up the rest from reference TRBV9 and TRBJ2-5 gives the full variable domain: DSGVTQTPKHLITATGQRVTLRCSPRSGDLSVYWYQQSLDQGLQFLIQYYNGEERAKGNILERFSAQQFPDLHSELNLSSLELGDSALYFCASSPEVGGTETQYFGPGTRLLVL.

This clone was observed a handful of times. The chain recombines TRBV5-1 with TRBJ2-7, with 7 positions matching TRBD2. Per the germline V gene, CDR1 is SGHRS and CDR2 is YFSETQ. Trimming at V came to 0 bases and at J to 0 bases, leaving 9 bases not matched to a gene. The CDR3 runs to 17 residues. This CDR3 is CASSLAPAGASSYEQYF. CDR3 DNA sequence: TGCGCCAGCAGCTTGGCCCCGGCGGGAGCTAGCTCCTACGAGCAGTACTTC.

V gene TRBV5-1 combines with J gene TRBJ2-2, with TRBD1 as a possible D gene (6 bases). V shed 0 bases and J shed 0 bases, with 6 bases lying between them. The germline V gene encodes CDR1 SGHRS and CDR2 YFSETQ. This CDR3 is 15 amino acids long. The CDR3 DNA follows: TGCGCCAGCAGCTTGGCAGGGGCGAACACCGGGGAGCTGTTTTTT. This translates into CASSLAGANTGELFF.

The genes are TRBV6-5 and TRBJ2-1, with 9 bases identical to TRBD2. CDR3 length: 14 residues. J lost 8 bases, V lost 2 bases, and 4 bases had no gene match. Germline CDR1 MNHEY, CDR2 SVGAGI. In DNA form, the CDR3 reads TGTGCCAGCAGTTACGTAGCGGGGGCCGATGAGCAGTTCTTC. Its translation is CASSYVAGADEQFF.

Here the CDR3 DNA reads TGTGCCAGCAGCTTGGATGTCGTAGCGGCGAGCTCCTACAATGAGCAGTTCTTC. Residues: CASSLDVVAASSYNEQFF. The chain recombines TRBV7-8 with TRBJ2-1, with D possibly matching TRBD2 (6 bases). CDR1 and CDR2 (germline): SGHVS, FQNEAQ. Trimming cost V 3 bases and J 0 bases, with 18 bases left between them. The length of the CDR3 is 18 residues.

The rearrangement uses TRBV3-1 (or the pseudogene TRBV3-2) and TRBJ2-7, with 8 positions matching TRBD1. Germline trimming cut 1 base from V and 6 bases from J; bases unmatched to any gene: 5. CDR3 length: 14 amino acids. Per the germline V gene, CDR1 is LGHDT and CDR2 is YNNKEL (reference sequence). The CDR3, as DNA: TGTGCCAGCAGCCAAGGAGCTCAGGGGGCCGAGCAGTACTTC. Protein product: CASSQGAQGAEQYF.

This sequence joins TRBV7-9 and TRBJ1-4; a possible D gene is TRBD1 (5 bases). This CDR3 is built from 12 residues. Germline CDR1 SEHNR, CDR2 FQNEAQ (reference sequence). V was pared by 5 bases and J by 13 bases, with 14 bases between. CDR3 nucleotide sequence: TGTGCCAGCAGCATCACCGGGACTTCACTGTTTTTT. Amino acids: CASSITGTSLFF.

V and J are TRBV7-6 and TRBJ1-2, with 9 nucleotides matching TRBD1. V was pared by 0 bases and J by 0 bases, with 8 bases of the junction left unmatched. CDR3 length: 18 residues. Germline loops: CDR1 SGHVS, CDR2 FNYEAQ. The CDR3 nucleotides are TGTGCCAGCAGCTTAGCACTAAGGGACAGGGCTTCTAACTATGGCTACACCTTC. It is translated as CASSLALRDRASNYGYTF.

The chain joins TRBV7-6 to TRBJ1-1; D is ambiguous. Germline V gives CDR1 SGHVS, CDR2 FNYEAQ. The CDR3 totals 15 residues. V lost 5 bases and J 2 bases, leaving 15 bases between the germline ends. This CDR3 reads CASSPTEGHNTEAFF. CDR3 coding DNA: TGTGCCAGCAGCCCGACGGAGGGTCATAACACTGAAGCTTTCTTT.

This sequence joins TRBV7-9 and TRBJ2-5; 12 nucleotides match TRBD2. Losses at the gene ends were 5 bases for V and 1 base for J; bases not matched to a gene: 11. Germline V gene data show CDR1 as SEHNR and CDR2 as FQNEAQ (reference sequence). This CDR3 has 18 amino acids. The chain's CDR3 is CASSLGTSGRPVQETQYF. Written as DNA, the CDR3 is TGTGCCAGCAGCCTAGGGACTAGCGGGCGCCCAGTCCAAGAGACCCAGTACTTC. The full variable domain, its missing parts supplied by reference TRBV7-9 and TRBJ2-5, is DTGVSQNPRHKITKRGQNVTFRCDPISEHNRLYWYRQTLGQGPEFLTYFQNEAQLEKSRLLSDRFSAERPKGSFSTLEIQRTEQGDSAMYLCASSLGTSGRPVQETQYFGPGTRLLVL.

This clone appeared a few times. CDR3 sequence: CASTFGGGGDTQYF. The CDR3, as DNA: TGTGCCAGCACCTTCGGTGGGGGAGGGGATACGCAGTATTTT. This chain connects TRBV2 to TRBJ2-3, with 7 nucleotides matching TRBD2. V trimming: 7 bases; J trimming: 6 bases; junction bases outside the gene matches: 10. The CDR3 is made up of 14 amino acids. Germline assignment: CDR1 SNHLY and CDR2 FYNNEI.

This clone was recorded a few times. The rearrangement links TRBV19 to TRBJ1-2; TRBD1 agrees at 9 bases. CDR1 is LNHDA and CDR2 is SQIVND in the germline V gene (reference sequence). With V trimmed by 9 bases and J by 4 bases, 6 bases remained unmatched. The CDR3 spans 13 residues. The CDR3 reads CASLQGAGYGYTF. The CDR3 nucleotides read TGTGCCAGCTTACAGGGGGCTGGCTATGGCTACACCTTC.

This clone qualifies as medium-sized. The gene calls are TRBV5-1 and TRBJ1-2, with 10 bases identical to TRBD1. This CDR3 spans 15 amino acids. Germline lookup yields CDR1 SGHRS and CDR2 YFSETQ. The J segment lost 5 bases and the V segment lost 2 bases, leaving 6 bases of the junction unmatched. The DNA for the CDR3 is TGCGCCAGCAGCTTAGACAGGGGGCGCGGTTATGGCTACACCTTC. Its protein is CASSLDRGRGYGYTF. Supplemented by reference TRBV5-1 and TRBJ1-2, the full variable domain reads KAGVTQTPRYLIKTRGQQVTLSCSPISGHRSVSWYQQTPGQGLQFLFEYFSETQRNKGNFPGRFSGRQFSNSRSEMNVSTLELGDSALYLCASSLDRGRGYGYTFGSGTRLTVV.

The rearrangement links TRBV7-9 to TRBJ1-5; no clear D gene. The CDR3 has 15 residues. The germline V gene encodes CDR1 SEHNR and CDR2 FQNEAQ (reference sequence). V was trimmed by 4 bases and J by 2 bases, leaving 12 bases between them. The DNA for the CDR3 is TGTGCCAGCAGCTCAGGAGGGCATGGCAATCAGCCCCAGCATTTT. It specifies CASSSGGHGNQPQHF.

V and J are TRBV30 and TRBJ1-1; a possible D gene is TRBD1 (5 bases). V was cut by 7 bases and J by 4 bases, with 16 bases left in between. The CDR3 sequence is 13 residues long. Per germline, CDR1 GTSNPN and CDR2 SVGIG (reference sequence). CDR3 amino acids: CASLGVSGTEAFF. CDR3 bases: TGTGCCTCATTAGGGGTCTCGGGCACTGAAGCTTTCTTT.

The chain carries TRBV4-1 and TRBJ1-1; a possible D gene is TRBD1 (5 bases). Germline V gene sequence: CDR1 MGHRA, CDR2 YSYEKL. This CDR3 comprises 15 residues. Trimming stripped 0 bases from V and 5 bases from J, with 13 bases between. CDR3 protein: CASSQEGVYGTEAFF. DNA of the CDR3: TGCGCCAGCAGCCAAGAAGGGGTTTACGGGACTGAAGCTTTCTTT.

V is TRBV6-5 and J is TRBJ2-1; 7 bases line up with TRBD1. The CDR3 extends over 14 amino acids. V shed 4 bases, J shed 10 bases, and the junction held 10 bases outside the gene matches. Germline assignment: CDR1 MNHEY and CDR2 SVGAGI. CDR3 sequence: CASSSGQAPREQFF. For the CDR3, the DNA is TGTGCCAGCAGTTCCGGACAGGCCCCTAGGGAGCAGTTCTTC.